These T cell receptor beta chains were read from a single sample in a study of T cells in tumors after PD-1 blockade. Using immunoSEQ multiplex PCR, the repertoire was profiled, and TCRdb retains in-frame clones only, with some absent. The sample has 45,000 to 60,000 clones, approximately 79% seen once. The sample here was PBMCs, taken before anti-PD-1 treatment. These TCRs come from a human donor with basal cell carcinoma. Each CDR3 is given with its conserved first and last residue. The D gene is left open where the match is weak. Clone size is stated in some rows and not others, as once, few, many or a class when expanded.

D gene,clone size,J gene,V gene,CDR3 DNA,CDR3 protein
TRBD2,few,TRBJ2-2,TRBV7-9,TGTGCCAGCAGCTTAGGTCCTGCTAGCGGGAGGGCCAACACCGGGGAGCTGTTTTTT,CASSLGPASGRANTGELFF
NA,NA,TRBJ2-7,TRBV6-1,TGTGCCAGCAGTGAACAGGTATACGAGCAGTACTTC,CASSEQVYEQYF
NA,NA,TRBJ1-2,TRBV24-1,TGTGCCACCAGTGACCAACCAGGGGTACATGGCTACACCTTC,CATSDQPGVHGYTF
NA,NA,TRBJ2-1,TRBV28,TGTGCCAGCAGTTTAGGCGCGAAGGGTCAGGAGCAGTTCTTC,CASSLGAKGQEQFF
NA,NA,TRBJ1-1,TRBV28,TGTGCCAGCAGTCCCTTTAGGACGAACACTGAAGCTTTCTTT,CASSPFRTNTEAFF
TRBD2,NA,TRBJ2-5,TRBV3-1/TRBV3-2,TGTGCCAGCAGCCCCACCGCGGGGGGCAAGACCCAGTACTTC,CASSPTAGGKTQYF
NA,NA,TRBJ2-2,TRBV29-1,TGCAGCGTTGCACATAGACCAAACACCGGGGAGCTGTTTTTT,CSVAHRPNTGELFF
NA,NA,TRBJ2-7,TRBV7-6,TGTGCCAGCAGCGCAGGGGTTCAAGCGGGCTACGAGCAGTACTTC,CASSAGVQAGYEQYF
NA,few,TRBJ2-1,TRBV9,TGTGCCAGCAGCGCCGACTCCTATCAAATCGATGAGCAGTTCTTC,CASSADSYQIDEQFF
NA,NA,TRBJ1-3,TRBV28,TGTGCCAGCAGTTTAGAAGGAGGGGTAAACACCATATATTTT,CASSLEGGVNTIYF
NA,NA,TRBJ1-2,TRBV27,TGTGCCAGCAGTTTAGGTCCAGCTAACTATGGCTACACCTTC,CASSLGPANYGYTF
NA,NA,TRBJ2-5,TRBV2,TGTGCCAGCAGTGAAAGAGGGGGGATCCAAGAGACCCAGTACTTC,CASSERGGIQETQYF
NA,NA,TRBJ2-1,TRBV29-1,TGCAGCGATGCCGGGACAGCCAGAGGAGGGTCCTACAATGAGCAGTTCTTC,CSDAGTARGGSYNEQFF
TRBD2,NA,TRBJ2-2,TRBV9,TGTGCCCGCAGCGCCCTAGCGGGGGGGAGGACCGGGGAGCTGTTTTTT,CARSALAGGRTGELFF
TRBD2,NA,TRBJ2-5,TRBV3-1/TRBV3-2,TGTGCCAGCAGCCCCGGGATAGCGGGAGTAACAGAGACCCAGTACTTC,CASSPGIAGVTETQYF
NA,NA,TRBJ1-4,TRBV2,TGTGCCAGCAGTGTTCAAGAGAATGAAAAACTGTTTTTT,CASSVQENEKLFF
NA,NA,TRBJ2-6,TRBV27,TGTGCCAGCTCACCACGAGCCGGATCTGGGGCCAACGTCCTGACTTTC,CASSPRAGSGANVLTF
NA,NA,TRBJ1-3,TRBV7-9,TGTGCCAGCAGCCCTGAGGGGTACACCATATATTTT,CASSPEGYTIYF
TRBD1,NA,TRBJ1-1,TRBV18,TGTGCCAGCTCACCGAGGGACAGGGCTTCCACTGAAGCTTTCTTT,CASSPRDRASTEAFF
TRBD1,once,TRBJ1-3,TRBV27,TGTGCCAGCAGTTCGAGGACAGGGATAAGCAACACCATATATTTT,CASSSRTGISNTIYF
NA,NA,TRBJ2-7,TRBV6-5,TGTGCCAGCAGTTACAGGGGTGACGAGCAGTACTTC,CASSYRGDEQYF
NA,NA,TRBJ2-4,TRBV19,TGTGCCAGTACCCGCAGTTTCCCCAAAAACATTCAGTACTTC,CASTRSFPKNIQYF